One sample yielded the 29 T cell receptor beta chains listed below, sequenced in a study of naive and memory T cell subsets (dated by TCRdb to 2017 to 2019). Library preparation used UMI-ligation and nested PCR. Sequencing relied on an Illumina MiSeq. An equimolar mix of two oligonucleotides covering both TRBC1 and TRBC2 was used as the beta constant-region primer. Clones were called with MiXCR by TCRdb after fastp trimmed the public reads at Q25, and only in-frame beta chains were retained. Each entry merges the rows of one CDR3 protein and shows their most common DNA and genes. Here the sample has under 100,000 distinct CDR3 sequences; around 7% occur a single time. The ten largest clones take up roughly 1.5% of the sample. The specimen was central memory CD4+ T cells from blood. The sample's cell subset or site label, decoded: central memory, CD45RA- CD27+. These receptors were taken from a human donor in good health.

The chain combines TRBV2 with TRBJ1-2; 7 bases are shared with TRBD1. This CDR3 contains 13 residues. Germline trimming cut 0 bases from V and 10 bases from J; bases unmatched to any gene: 5. Germline lookup yields CDR1 SNHLY and CDR2 FYNNEI. The CDR3 loop reads CASSEAATGVYTF. CDR3 nucleotide sequence: TGTGCCAGCAGTGAAGCGGCCACAGGGGTCTACACCTTC.

The table lists this clonotype with many counts. The rearrangement joins TRBV7-9 to TRBJ2-3; no clear D gene. Germline lookup yields CDR1 SEHNR and CDR2 FQNEAQ (reference sequence). V lost 5 bases and J lost 3, with 6 bases in between. This CDR3 comprises 12 residues. DNA of the CDR3: TGTGCCAGCAGCCGTGATACAGATACGCAGTATTTT. Protein: CASSRDTDTQYF.

This clonotype was seen at least ten times. The rearrangement links TRBV20-1 to TRBJ2-1; D unresolved. The germline CDR1 and CDR2 sequences are DFQATT and SNEGSKA (reference sequence). Trimming took off 3 bases at V and 8 bases at J, with 14 bases between the two ends. This CDR3 comprises 13 residues. CDR3: CSASTPVTYEQFF. The CDR3 DNA sequence: TGCAGTGCTAGCACCCCAGTAACGTATGAGCAGTTCTTC.

This clonotype was seen a few times. The rearrangement uses TRBV10-3 and TRBJ2-3, with 11 bases lining up with TRBD1. V dropped 6 bases and J dropped 6; count of bases not matched to a gene: 8. The CDR3 contains 15 residues. The germline V gene has CDR1 ENHRY and CDR2 SYGVKD. The CDR3 bases are TGTGCCATCAGGCCGGGACAGGGGGTCTGGGATACGCAGTATTTT. Its translation is CAIRPGQGVWDTQYF.

This clonotype was counted between two and nine times. The V call is TRBV6-1, the J call TRBJ1-1; TRBD1 might be the D (6 bases). The germline V and J ends were trimmed by 5 bases and 6 bases, with 22 bases remaining between them. The CDR3 extends over 16 amino acids. Germline CDR1 and CDR2: MNHNS and SASEGT. Here the CDR3 DNA reads TGTGCCAGCAGTACCAGCAGTGGGGGACACTTGGCTGAAGCTTTCTTT. Amino acid sequence: CASSTSSGGHLAEAFF.

This clonotype was observed a handful of times. This chain uses TRBV10-3 with TRBJ1-5, with 11 bases aligning to TRBD1. Trimming at V came to 5 bases and at J to 4 bases, leaving 4 bases not matched to a gene. Germline values: CDR1 ENHRY, CDR2 SYGVKD. The CDR3 is 15 residues long. The CDR3 loop reads CAISSGTGGNQPQHF. In DNA form, the CDR3 reads TGTGCCATCAGTTCCGGGACAGGGGGTAATCAGCCCCAGCATTTT.

V is TRBV7-7 and J is TRBJ2-5; D may be TRBD1 or TRBD2 (6 bases each). The ends were cut back, 4 bases at V and 2 bases at J, with 14 bases in the middle. This CDR3 comprises 15 residues. The germline CDR1 and CDR2 sequences are SSHAT and FNYEAQ (reference sequence). The CDR3 nucleotides are TGTGCCAGCAGCTATACTGGGGGGCAGCAAGAGACCCAGTACTTC. It is translated as CASSYTGGQQETQYF.

This clonotype was recorded at least ten times. The J gene is TRBJ1-5, the V gene TRBV6-4, with D maybe TRBD1 (5 bases). Deletions cut 7 bases from V and 0 bases from J, with 16 bases between. This CDR3 region has 16 residues. Germline CDR1 reads MRHNA; CDR2 reads SNTAGT. The chain's CDR3 is CASKKLQDNSNQPQHF. CDR3 in DNA: TGTGCCAGCAAAAAACTACAGGACAATAGCAATCAGCCCCAGCATTTT.

This clonotype was seen ten or more times. The chain combines TRBV3-1 with TRBJ2-3, with D possibly TRBD2 on 5 matching bases. V lost 0 bases and J lost 6, with 13 bases in between. Per the germline V gene, CDR1 is LGHDT and CDR2 is YNNKEL (reference sequence). This CDR3 is built from 15 residues. CDR3 amino acids: CASSQDRRSADTQYF. The CDR3 DNA reads as TGTGCCAGCAGCCAAGATAGGAGGAGCGCCGATACGCAGTATTTT.

This clonotype has ten or more counts. The V call is TRBV20-1, the J call TRBJ2-1; 10 bases align to TRBD2. Losses at the gene ends were 5 bases for V and 9 bases for J; bases not matched to a gene: 10. The CDR3 has 14 amino acids. Germline CDR1 DFQATT, CDR2 SNEGSKA (reference sequence). The CDR3 nucleotides read TGCAGTGCTCCGAACAGCGGGGGGGGTGGTGAGCAGTTCTTC. It yields the protein CSAPNSGGGGEQFF.

This clonotype showed up many times. The J gene is TRBJ2-3, the V gene TRBV12-3 or TRBV12-4; D is unclear. Trimming shortened V by 3 bases and J by 4 bases, and 8 bases separated the two germline ends. CDR3 size: 13 residues. The CDR3 sequence is CASSLGGSDTQYF. In nucleotides, the CDR3 is TGTGCCAGCAGTTTGGGTGGCTCAGATACGCAGTATTTT.

This clonotype appeared a few times. The V and J genes are TRBV30 and TRBJ1-6; D unresolved. The CDR3 is 15 amino acids. From germline, CDR1 is GTSNPN and CDR2 SVGIG (reference sequence). With 1 base removed from V and 6 bases from J, the gap between germline ends came to 13 bases. The CDR3 loop reads CAWSGAGSANSPLHF. Written as DNA, the CDR3 is TGTGCCTGGAGTGGTGCGGGGAGTGCTAATTCACCCCTCCACTTT.

This chain joins TRBV29-1 and TRBJ2-1; tentatively, D is TRBD1 (7 bases). Germline V lookup: CDR1 SQVTM, CDR2 ANQGSEA. CDR3 length equals 12 residues. Trimming shortened V by 7 bases and J by 7 bases, and 14 bases separated the two germline ends. The CDR3 DNA follows: TGCAGCGCCTTCAGGGGGAGGAATGAGCAGTTCTTC. This translates into CSAFRGRNEQFF.

Only a few counts were recorded for this clonotype. This sequence joins TRBV20-1 and TRBJ2-7; the match to TRBD2 covers 8 bases. This CDR3 comprises 13 residues. The V gene's germline CDR1 is DFQATT and CDR2 SNEGSKA (reference sequence). V trimming: 7 bases; J trimming: 0 bases; junction bases outside the gene matches: 5. This chain's CDR3 is CSVRSGVSYEQYF. DNA of the CDR3: TGCAGTGTCCGTAGCGGGGTCTCCTACGAGCAGTACTTC.

This clonotype was observed many times. This rearrangement joins TRBV5-1 to TRBJ2-5; a weak D match, TRBD2 (5 bases). Germline-derived CDR1 and CDR2 are SGHRS and YFSETQ. V lost 4 bases and J 5 bases, leaving 15 bases between the germline ends. This CDR3 has 14 residues. DNA for the CDR3: TGCGCCAGCAGCCAAGGAGGTCTGGTCGAGACCCAGTACTTC. This codes for CASSQGGLVETQYF.

This clonotype was observed at least ten times. The CDR3 loop reads CASRLRGTGLYEQYF. As DNA, the CDR3 is TGTGCCAGCAGGCTCAGGGGGACAGGCTTATACGAGCAGTACTTC. The chain is built from TRBV7-2 and TRBJ2-7; 8 bases fit TRBD1. Germline trimming cut 6 bases from V and 4 bases from J; bases unmatched to any gene: 11. The V gene's germline CDR1 is SGHTA and CDR2 FQGNSA. The CDR3 loop spans 15 amino acids.

This clonotype was seen a handful of times. The J gene is TRBJ1-1, the V gene TRBV30; D is unclear. Germline CDR1 and CDR2: GTSNPN and SVGIG (reference sequence). V lost 4 bases and J 5 bases, leaving 14 bases between the germline ends. This CDR3 spans 13 amino acids. The CDR3 DNA is TGTGCCTGGAATCCCGGACCCCTAACTGAAGCTTTCTTT. Translation: CAWNPGPLTEAFF.

This clonotype was seen repeatedly, ten times or more. CDR3 region: CASSYYAEAFF. Written as DNA, the CDR3 is TGTGCCAGCAGTTATTATGCTGAAGCTTTCTTT. The chain recombines TRBV12-3 or TRBV12-4 with TRBJ1-1; no definite D call. V dropped 4 bases and J dropped 6 bases, with 6 bases sitting between them. The CDR3 runs to 11 residues.

The V and J genes are TRBV6-2 or TRBV6-3 and TRBJ2-3, with no clear D. V was shortened by 8 bases and J by 0 bases, with 9 bases between the two germline ends. CDR1 MNHEY and CDR2 SVGEGT come from the germline V gene. The CDR3 covers 13 residues. CDR3 DNA sequence: TGTGCCAGCCGCCCGCCTAGCACAGATACGCAGTATTTT. It is translated as CASRPPSTDTQYF.

V gene TRBV6-1 combines with J gene TRBJ2-2; 7 bases line up with TRBD1. V gave up 4 bases and J gave up 4 bases; unmatched junction bases: 6. The germline gives CDR1 MNHNS, CDR2 SASEGT. The length of the CDR3 is 15 residues. The CDR3 here is CASSGPGTATGELFF. Here the CDR3 DNA reads TGTGCCAGCAGTGGACCCGGGACAGCCACCGGGGAGCTGTTTTTT.

This clonotype was counted between two and nine times. The chain combines TRBV7-2 with TRBJ2-4; TRBD1 is a possible D gene (5 bases). Germline loops: CDR1 SGHTA, CDR2 FQGNSA. This CDR3 comprises 16 residues. Trimming left V 0 bases short and J 1 base short, with 10 bases between. The CDR3 loop reads CASSLAQAGAKNIQYF. For the CDR3, the DNA is TGTGCCAGCAGCTTAGCGCAGGCAGGGGCCAAAAACATTCAGTACTTC. Using reference TRBV7-2 and TRBJ2-4 for the parts outside the CDR3, the full variable domain is GAGVSQSPSNKVTEKGKDVELRCDPISGHTALYWYRQSLGQGLEFLIYFQGNSAPDKSGLPSDRFSAERTGGSVSTLTIQRTQQEDSAVYLCASSLAQAGAKNIQYFGAGTRLSVL.

This clonotype has at least ten counts. The chain's CDR3 is CSARRGTSGTDTQYF. CDR3 DNA sequence: TGCAGTGCTAGGAGAGGGACTAGCGGCACAGATACGCAGTATTTT. The rearrangement uses TRBV20-1 and TRBJ2-3, with 10 nucleotides matching TRBD2. J gave up 1 base and V 3 bases, and 4 bases lay outside the gene matches. The length of the CDR3 is 15 residues. The germline CDR1 and CDR2 sequences are DFQATT and SNEGSKA (reference sequence).

This clonotype was observed a few times. The J gene is TRBJ1-3, the V gene TRBV29-1; no definite D call. Trimming stripped 7 bases from V and 2 bases from J, with 12 bases between. Germline V gene sequence: CDR1 SQVTM, CDR2 ANQGSEA. This CDR3 spans 13 amino acids. CDR3 bases: TGCAGCGCCTCATGGACTGCTGGAAACACCATATATTTT. Residues: CSASWTAGNTIYF.

CDR3 sequence reads: CSATQIAGGQKDTQYF. The CDR3 coding sequence is TGCAGTGCGACCCAGATAGCGGGGGGGCAAAAAGATACGCAGTATTTT. The chain uses TRBV20-1 and TRBJ2-3, with TRBD2 matching 11 bases. This CDR3 has 16 residues. Trimming cost V 6 bases and J 5 bases; bases outside gene matches: 13. Germline-derived CDR1 and CDR2 are DFQATT and SNEGSKA (reference sequence).

The sample holds many counts of this clonotype. V usage is TRBV27 and J usage is TRBJ1-2, with no clear D. This CDR3 region has 13 residues. Trimming stripped 6 bases from V and 0 bases from J, with 8 bases between. CDR1 is MNHEY, CDR2 SMNVEV, per germline (reference sequence). CDR3 in amino acids: CASSPQANYGYTF. In DNA form, the CDR3 reads TGTGCCAGCAGCCCGCAAGCTAACTATGGCTACACCTTC.

The CDR3 is CSVDGEQGIYGYTF. Here the CDR3 DNA reads TGCAGCGTTGATGGCGAACAGGGGATCTATGGCTACACCTTC. The gene calls are TRBV29-1 and TRBJ1-2; 7 nucleotides align to TRBD1. The CDR3 is made up of 14 amino acids. J gave up 4 bases and V 3 bases, and 8 bases lay outside the gene matches. Per the germline V gene, CDR1 is SQVTM and CDR2 is ANQGSEA.

The V and J genes are TRBV7-2 and TRBJ2-3; TRBD2 matches at 10 bases. Trimming removed 6 bases from V and 2 bases from J; junction bases left unmatched: 5. The CDR3 spans 15 residues. Germline CDR1 and CDR2: SGHTA and FQGNSA. The CDR3 sequence: CASRRSGRNTDTQYF. Here the CDR3 DNA reads TGTGCCAGCAGACGTAGCGGGAGGAACACAGATACGCAGTATTTT.

This chain connects TRBV7-2 to TRBJ2-1; TRBD1 matches 7 bases. J lost 10 bases, V lost 7 bases, and 10 bases had no gene match. There are 13 residues in the CDR3. Germline V gene sequence: CDR1 SGHTA, CDR2 FQGNSA. The CDR3 loop reads CASTQRSDREQFF. CDR3 coding DNA: TGTGCCAGCACCCAGAGGTCGGACAGGGAGCAGTTCTTC.

The chain recombines TRBV12-3 or TRBV12-4 with TRBJ2-2; 9 nucleotides match TRBD1. With V trimmed by 6 bases and J by 7 bases, 6 bases remained unmatched. The CDR3 has 14 amino acids. The CDR3 DNA follows: TGTGCCAGCAGCCTCGGACAGGGGATCGGGGAGCTGTTTTTT. As protein: CASSLGQGIGELFF.